The 4 T cell receptor beta chains below come from one sample, sequenced in a study of cytomegalovirus exposure and HLA in healthy donors. PCR primers comprised 60 Vbeta and 13 Jbeta primers. Profiled with immunoSEQ multiplex PCR; TCRdb holds only in-frame clones, not every one. The profile covers roughly 90,000 clones, with over 75% appearing a single time and less than 8% taken by the ten largest. The sample taken for sequencing was PBMCs. These receptors all come from a young man in good health and CMV-seronegative.

The gene calls are TRBV27 and TRBJ1-2, with D possibly matching TRBD1 (5 bases). This CDR3 spans 14 amino acids. Trimming cost V 6 bases and J 6 bases, with 17 bases left between them. Germline V gene data show CDR1 as MNHEY and CDR2 as SMNVEV (reference sequence). CDR3 nucleotide sequence: TGTGCCAGCAGGGTGACCGGGGGAGGTGATGGCTACACCTTC. Translated, it gives CASRVTGGGDGYTF.

This clone was picked up a small number of times. This chain joins TRBV5-1 and TRBJ2-1, with TRBD2 identical over 10 bases. The CDR3 sequence is 13 residues long. Germline CDR1 reads SGHRS; CDR2 reads YFSETQ. Trimming took 7 bases from V and 5 from J; bases not matched to a gene: 3. The CDR3 reads CASLAGEDNEQFF. The CDR3 nucleotides are TGCGCCAGCCTAGCGGGGGAGGACAATGAGCAGTTCTTC.

This chain uses TRBV5-6 with TRBJ2-7; unclear D gene. Germline values: CDR1 SGHDT, CDR2 YYEEEE. The V gene lost 0 bases and the J gene lost 2 bases, with 6 bases spanning the gap. This CDR3 has 13 residues. The CDR3 loop is CASSLGAAYEQYF. The CDR3 region has the DNA TGTGCCAGCAGCTTGGGGGCAGCCTACGAGCAGTACTTC.

This chain links TRBV7-8 with TRBJ1-5; D gene unclear. Germline lookup yields CDR1 SGHVS and CDR2 FQNEAQ. V gave up 5 bases and J gave up 6 bases, with 8 bases separating them. The CDR3 consists of 12 residues. DNA of the CDR3: TGTGCCAGCAGCACCCTGAGTCAGCCCCAGCATTTT. Its translation: CASSTLSQPQHF.